The rows below give T cell receptor beta chains drawn from one sample of a study of glioma-infiltrating T cells after dendritic cell vaccination. Data came from immunoSEQ multiplex PCR; TCRdb stores just in-frame clones and leaves some out. The sample has approximately 90,000 clones; 70% to 90% are singletons. The material sequenced was blood, taken after dendritic cell vaccination. The origin of the receptors is a human donor with glioblastoma. Both conserved end residues are part of each CDR3. A D gene is named only where the DNA matches it firmly. A clone size is listed for some rows: how often the clone was seen (once, few, many), or a class if it is expanded.

TRBJ1-5,.,.,TRBV7-9,TGTGCCAGCAGCGCCCCGGGACATACTAATCAGCCCCAGCATTTT,CASSAPGHTNQPQHF
TRBJ1-5,.,.,TRBV2,TGTGCCAGCAATGCCCAGGGCAATCAGCCCCAGCATTTT,CASNAQGNQPQHF
TRBJ2-3,few,TRBD1,TRBV5-1,TGCGCCAGCAGCTTCCGGGACAGCCTCACAGATACGCAGTATTTT,CASSFRDSLTDTQYF
TRBJ1-5,once,.,TRBV6-6,TGTGCCAGCAGTTACTCTGACAGAAATCAGCCCCAGCATTTT,CASSYSDRNQPQHF
TRBJ1-1,.,.,TRBV5-6,TGTGCCAGCAGCCTTGGGGGGGGATCGCGGAACACTGAAGCTTTCTTT,CASSLGGGSRNTEAFF
TRBJ2-1,.,.,TRBV5-1,TGCGCCAGTCTTAGGGAGAGCTCCTACAATGAGCAGTTCTTC,CASLRESSYNEQFF
TRBJ2-5,once,.,TRBV5-1,TGCGCCAGCAGCTTGGTGCTAGATGGGGAGACCCAGTACTTC,CASSLVLDGETQYF
TRBJ2-5,.,.,TRBV9,TGTGCCAGCAGACCGGGCGGGATCCAAGAGACCCAGTACTTC,CASRPGGIQETQYF
TRBJ1-6,once,.,TRBV2,TGTGCCAGCATCGGGGGACGGCGGGATTCACCCCTCCACTTT,CASIGGRRDSPLHF
TRBJ1-2,.,.,TRBV5-1,TGCGCCAGCAGCCCGGGGACATTGAAGGACTATGGCTACACCTTC,CASSPGTLKDYGYTF
TRBJ2-1,.,.,TRBV12-5,TGTGCTAGTGGTTTGGTACGGCCGGGAGTGCTTGAGCAGTTCTTC,CASGLVRPGVLEQFF